This T cell receptor (beta chain) was sequenced for a study of T cell responses to AZD1222 COVID-19 vaccine. Findings and caveats of the study: In a largely white British group with more females than males, clonal diversity was possibly underestimated.

Regarding this clone: Its target is unknown.

From germline, CDR1 is SGHTA and CDR2 FQGNSA. This CDR3 comprises 15 residues. V was cut by 1 base and J by 3 bases, with 12 bases left in between. Generated by immunoSEQ multiplex PCR, the TCRdb table keeps only in-frame clones and is missing some. The table lists tens of thousands of clones, roughly 88% of them singletons, with 8% to 13% in the top ten. The clonotype originates from an adult who received the AZD1222 COVID-19 vaccine. Sample: peripheral blood, taken 28 days after the second AZD1222 dose. The chain joins TRBV7-2 to TRBJ2-5; D perhaps matches TRBD2 (7 bases). The CDR3 DNA is TGTGCCAGCAGCTTAGTTCGGGGGGCGGAAGAGACCCAGTACTTC. Protein product: CASSLVRGAEETQYF.